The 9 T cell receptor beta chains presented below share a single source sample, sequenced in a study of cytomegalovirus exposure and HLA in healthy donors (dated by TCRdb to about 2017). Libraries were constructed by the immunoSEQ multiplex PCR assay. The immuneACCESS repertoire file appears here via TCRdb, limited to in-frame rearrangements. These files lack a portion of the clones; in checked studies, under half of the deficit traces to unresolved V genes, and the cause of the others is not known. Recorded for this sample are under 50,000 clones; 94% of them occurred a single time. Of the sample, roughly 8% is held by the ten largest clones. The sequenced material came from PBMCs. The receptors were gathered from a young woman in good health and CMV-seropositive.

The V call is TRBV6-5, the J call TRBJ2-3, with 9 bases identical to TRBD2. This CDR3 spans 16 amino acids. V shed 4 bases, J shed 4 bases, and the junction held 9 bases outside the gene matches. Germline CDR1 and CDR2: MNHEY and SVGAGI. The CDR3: CASSWEREVGADTQYF. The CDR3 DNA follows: TGTGCCAGCAGTTGGGAGCGGGAGGTTGGCGCAGATACGCAGTATTTT.

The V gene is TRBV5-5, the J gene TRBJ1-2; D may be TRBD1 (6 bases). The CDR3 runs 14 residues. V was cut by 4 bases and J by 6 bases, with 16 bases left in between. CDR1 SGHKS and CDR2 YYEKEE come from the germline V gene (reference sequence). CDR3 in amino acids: CASSPPGGAHGYTF. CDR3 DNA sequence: TGTGCCAGCAGCCCCCCCGGGGGGGCCCATGGCTACACCTTC.

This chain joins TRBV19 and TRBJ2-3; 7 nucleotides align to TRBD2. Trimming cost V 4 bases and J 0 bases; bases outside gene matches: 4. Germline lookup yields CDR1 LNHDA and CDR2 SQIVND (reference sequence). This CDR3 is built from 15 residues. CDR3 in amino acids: CASSSTSASTDTQYF. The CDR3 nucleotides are TGTGCCAGTAGTAGTACTAGCGCGAGCACAGATACGCAGTATTTT.

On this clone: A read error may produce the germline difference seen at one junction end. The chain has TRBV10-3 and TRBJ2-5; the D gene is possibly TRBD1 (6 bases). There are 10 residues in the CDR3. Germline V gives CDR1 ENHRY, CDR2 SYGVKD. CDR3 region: CGAGEKTQYF. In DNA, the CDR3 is TGCGGAGCAGGGGAGAAGACCCAGTACTTC.

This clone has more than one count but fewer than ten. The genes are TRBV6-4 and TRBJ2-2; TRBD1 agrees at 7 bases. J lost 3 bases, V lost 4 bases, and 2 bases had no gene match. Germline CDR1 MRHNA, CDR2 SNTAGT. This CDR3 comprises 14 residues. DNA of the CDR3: TGTGCCAGCAGTGCTCAGGGGGACACCGGGGAGCTGTTTTTT. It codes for CASSAQGDTGELFF.

CDR3 in amino acids: CASSAPLAGADTQYF. The DNA of the CDR3 is TGTGCCAGCAGCGCCCCGCTAGCGGGAGCAGATACGCAGTATTTT. The chain recombines TRBV7-2 with TRBJ2-3; TRBD2 aligns across 10 bases. Germline CDR1 reads SGHTA; CDR2 reads FQGNSA. Trimming cost V 5 bases and J 4 bases; bases outside gene matches: 6. CDR3 length: 15 amino acids.

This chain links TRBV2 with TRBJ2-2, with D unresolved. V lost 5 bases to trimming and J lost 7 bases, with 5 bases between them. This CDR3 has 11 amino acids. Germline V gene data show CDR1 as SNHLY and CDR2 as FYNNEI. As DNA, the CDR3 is TGTGCCAGCAGTCTCCGCGGGGAGCTGTTTTTT. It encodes CASSLRGELFF. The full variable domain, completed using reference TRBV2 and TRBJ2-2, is EPEVTQTPSHQVTQMGQEVILRCVPISNHLYFYWYRQILGQKVEFLVSFYNNEISEKSEIFDDQFSVERPDGSNFTLKIRSTKLEDSAMYFCASSLRGELFFGEGSRLTVL.

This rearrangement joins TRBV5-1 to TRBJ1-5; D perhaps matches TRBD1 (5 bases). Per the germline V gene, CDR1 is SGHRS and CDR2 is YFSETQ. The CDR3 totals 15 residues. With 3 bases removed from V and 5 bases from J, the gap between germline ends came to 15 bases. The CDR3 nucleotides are TGCGCCAGCAGCTCCGATGGGGGGACCCATCAGCCCCAGCATTTT. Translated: CASSSDGGTHQPQHF.

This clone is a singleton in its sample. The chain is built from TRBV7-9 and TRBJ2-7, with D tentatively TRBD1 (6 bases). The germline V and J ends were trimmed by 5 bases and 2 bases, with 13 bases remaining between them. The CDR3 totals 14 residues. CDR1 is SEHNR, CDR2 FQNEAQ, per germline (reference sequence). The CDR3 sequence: CASSPPRGTYEQYF. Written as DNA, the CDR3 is TGTGCCAGCAGCCCACCCAGGGGTACCTACGAGCAGTACTTC.